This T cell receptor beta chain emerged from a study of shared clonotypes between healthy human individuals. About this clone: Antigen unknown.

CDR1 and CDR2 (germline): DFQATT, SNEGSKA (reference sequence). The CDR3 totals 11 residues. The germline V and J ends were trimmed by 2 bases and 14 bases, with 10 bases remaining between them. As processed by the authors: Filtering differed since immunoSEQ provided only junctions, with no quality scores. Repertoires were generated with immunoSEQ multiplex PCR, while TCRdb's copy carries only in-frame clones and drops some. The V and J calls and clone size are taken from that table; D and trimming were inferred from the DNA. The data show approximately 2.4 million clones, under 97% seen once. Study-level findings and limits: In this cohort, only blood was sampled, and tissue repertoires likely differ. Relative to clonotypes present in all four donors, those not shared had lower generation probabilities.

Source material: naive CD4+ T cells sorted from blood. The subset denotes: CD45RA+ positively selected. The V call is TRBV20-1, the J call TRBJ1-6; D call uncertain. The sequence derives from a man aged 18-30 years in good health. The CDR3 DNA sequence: TGCAGTGCTAGAAATGTGGAGTCCCTCCACTTT. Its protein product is CSARNVESLHF.